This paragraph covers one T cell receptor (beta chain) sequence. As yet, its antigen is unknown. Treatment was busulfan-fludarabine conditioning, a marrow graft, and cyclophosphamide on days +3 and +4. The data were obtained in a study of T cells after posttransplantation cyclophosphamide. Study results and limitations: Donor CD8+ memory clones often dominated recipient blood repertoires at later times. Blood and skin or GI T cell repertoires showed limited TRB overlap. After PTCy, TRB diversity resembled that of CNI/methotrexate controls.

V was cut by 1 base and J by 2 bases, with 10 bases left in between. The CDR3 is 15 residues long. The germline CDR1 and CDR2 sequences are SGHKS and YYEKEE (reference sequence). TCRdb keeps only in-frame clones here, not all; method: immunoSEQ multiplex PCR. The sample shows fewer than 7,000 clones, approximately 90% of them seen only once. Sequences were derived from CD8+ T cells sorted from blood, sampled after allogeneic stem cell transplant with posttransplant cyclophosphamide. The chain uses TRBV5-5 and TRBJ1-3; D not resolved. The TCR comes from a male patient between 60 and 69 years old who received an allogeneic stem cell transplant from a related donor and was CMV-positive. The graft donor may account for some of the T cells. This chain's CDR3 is CASSLLRGAGNTIYF. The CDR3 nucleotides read TGTGCCAGCAGCTTGTTGCGGGGAGCTGGAAACACCATATATTTT.